A selection of T cell receptor beta chains follows, all from one sample in a study of blood T cells in healthy people across ages. A single record per CDR3 protein comes from TCRdb applying MiXCR to the 5' RACE reads. The repertoire includes about 640,000 distinct CDR3 sequences, under 70% of them detected once, and 30% to 45% sits in the top ten. Sequencing input: blood. All receptors come from a man aged 55 to 70 in good health. The CDR3 runs from the conserved cysteine through the conserved F or W. Each record gives: V gene, clone size, D gene, CDR3 length, J gene, CDR3 protein, CDR3 DNA. A D gene is named only where the DNA matches it firmly. Size is omitted from some rows. Given values are once, few, many or a class for expanded clones.

v_gene: TRBV7-6
abundance: NA
d_gene: NA
len: 15
j_gene: TRBJ2-2
CDR3aa: CASSQGQGGPGELFF
CDR3nt: TGTGCCAGCTCCCAGGGCCAAGGGGGACCCGGGGAGCTGTTTTTT

v_gene: TRBV7-2
abundance: few
d_gene: NA
len: 14
j_gene: TRBJ2-3
CDR3aa: CASRPGLSTDTQYF
CDR3nt: TGTGCCAGCAGACCAGGACTTTCCACAGATACGCAGTATTTT

v_gene: TRBV24-1
abundance: once
d_gene: NA
len: 14
j_gene: TRBJ1-2
CDR3aa: CATSGARDGYGYTF
CDR3nt: TGTGCCACCAGTGGTGCGAGGGACGGCTATGGCTACACCTTC

v_gene: TRBV5-1
abundance: few
d_gene: NA
len: 15
j_gene: TRBJ1-4
CDR3aa: CASSLRTEENEKLFF
CDR3nt: TGCGCCAGCAGCCTGCGGACCGAAGAAAATGAAAAACTGTTTTTT

v_gene: TRBV7-2
abundance: NA
d_gene: NA
len: 14
j_gene: TRBJ1-1
CDR3aa: CASSPTRQGLEAFF
CDR3nt: TGTGCCAGCAGCCCGACTAGGCAGGGTCTTGAAGCTTTCTTT

v_gene: TRBV24-1
abundance: NA
d_gene: NA
len: 13
j_gene: TRBJ2-5
CDR3aa: CATSDPPRETQYF
CDR3nt: TGTGCCACCAGTGATCCCCCTCGGGAGACCCAGTACTTC

v_gene: TRBV6-1
abundance: NA
d_gene: NA
len: 12
j_gene: TRBJ2-5
CDR3aa: CASRTPGETQYF
CDR3nt: TGTGCCAGCAGGACCCCCGGGGAGACCCAGTACTTC

v_gene: TRBV2
abundance: many
d_gene: NA
len: 14
j_gene: TRBJ2-5
CDR3aa: CASRYDGPGPTQYF
CDR3nt: TGTGCCAGCAGATACGACGGCCCCGGACCGACCCAGTACTTC

v_gene: TRBV20-1
abundance: NA
d_gene: NA
len: 12
j_gene: TRBJ1-2
CDR3aa: CSARVKDYGYTF
CDR3nt: TGCAGTGCTAGAGTCAAGGACTATGGCTACACCTTC

v_gene: TRBV9
abundance: NA
d_gene: TRBD1
len: 14
j_gene: TRBJ2-1
CDR3aa: CASSFGQGASEQFF
CDR3nt: TGTGCCAGCAGTTTCGGACAGGGTGCTAGTGAGCAGTTCTTC

v_gene: TRBV10-2
abundance: NA
d_gene: NA
len: 13
j_gene: TRBJ2-1
CDR3aa: CASSQGTGLERFF
CDR3nt: TGCGCCAGCAGTCAAGGAACCGGGCTTGAGCGGTTCTTC

v_gene: TRBV9
abundance: NA
d_gene: TRBD2
len: 16
j_gene: TRBJ2-1
CDR3aa: CASGGRVTSGANEQFF
CDR3nt: TGTGCCAGCGGCGGAAGAGTGACTAGCGGGGCCAATGAGCAGTTCTTC

v_gene: TRBV18
abundance: NA
d_gene: NA
len: 15
j_gene: TRBJ1-2
CDR3aa: CASSPSLGPGEGYTF
CDR3nt: TGTGCCAGCTCACCTTCATTAGGGCCAGGGGAAGGTTACACCTTC

v_gene: TRBV20-1
abundance: once
d_gene: TRBD2
len: 15
j_gene: TRBJ2-1
CDR3aa: CSARRTSGSYNEQFF
CDR3nt: TGCAGTGCCAGACGGACTAGCGGCAGTTACAATGAGCAGTTCTTC

v_gene: TRBV5-1
abundance: NA
d_gene: NA
len: 14
j_gene: TRBJ2-1
CDR3aa: CASSLRFDGSEQFF
CDR3nt: TGCGCCAGCAGCTTGCGCTTTGACGGGTCTGAGCAGTTCTTC

v_gene: TRBV6-6
abundance: few
d_gene: NA
len: 16
j_gene: TRBJ2-6
CDR3aa: CASSTVQGSGANVLTF
CDR3nt: TGTGCCAGCAGTACCGTCCAGGGCTCTGGGGCCAACGTCCTGACTTTC

v_gene: TRBV20-1
abundance: NA
d_gene: TRBD1
len: 13
j_gene: TRBJ1-6
CDR3aa: CSAARQGLTPLHF
CDR3nt: TGCAGTGCTGCGAGACAGGGTTTGACACCCCTCCACTTT

v_gene: TRBV27
abundance: few
d_gene: TRBD1
len: 17
j_gene: TRBJ2-6
CDR3aa: CASSFLDRGSGANVLTF
CDR3nt: TGTGCCAGCAGTTTTCTTGACAGGGGCTCTGGGGCCAACGTCCTGACTTTC